This T cell receptor (beta chain) was captured by sequencing in a study of blood T cell repertoires in COVID-19. Profiled with immunoSEQ multiplex PCR; TCRdb holds only in-frame clones, not every one. The sample shows roughly 160,000 clones, around 85% of them seen only once. In germline, CDR1 is SGHVS, CDR2 FQNEAQ. After removal of 4 bases from V and 5 bases from J, the junction contained 10 bases not matched to a gene. The CDR3 is 15 residues long. The V gene is TRBV7-8, the J gene TRBJ2-7; 8 bases agree with TRBD1. Sequenced material: peripheral blood. This clonotype was obtained from a man older than 75 with COVID-19, enrolled during active disease. CDR3 loop: CASSSGDDRGHEQYF. As DNA, the CDR3 is TGTGCCAGCAGCTCGGGGGATGACAGGGGCCACGAGCAGTACTTC.